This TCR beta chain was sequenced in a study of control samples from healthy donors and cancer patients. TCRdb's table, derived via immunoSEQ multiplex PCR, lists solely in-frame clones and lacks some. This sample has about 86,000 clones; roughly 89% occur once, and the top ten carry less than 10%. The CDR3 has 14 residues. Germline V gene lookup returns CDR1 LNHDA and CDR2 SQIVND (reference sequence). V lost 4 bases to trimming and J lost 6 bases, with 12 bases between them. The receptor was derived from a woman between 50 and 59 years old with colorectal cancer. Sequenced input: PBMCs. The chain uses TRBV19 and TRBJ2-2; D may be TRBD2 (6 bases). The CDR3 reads CASSTTGEAGELFF. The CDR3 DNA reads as TGTGCCAGTAGTACCACCGGGGAGGCCGGGGAGCTGTTTTTT.